These 18 T cell receptor beta chains originate from one sample sequenced in a study of T cells in localized non-small cell lung cancer. Sequenced by immunoSEQ multiplex PCR; TCRdb stores in-frame clones only, minus some. The sample carries about 77,000 clones, 88% recorded once. The specimen comprised peripheral blood, sampled before any cancer treatment. The receptors come from a woman aged 35-70 years with stage I squamous cell lung carcinoma.

This clone was picked up one time. The CDR3 DNA reads TGTGCCAGCACACGGGGGGCCTACGAGCAGTACTTC. As protein: CASTRGAYEQYF. V and J are TRBV2 and TRBJ2-7, with TRBD2 identical over 7 bases. The CDR3 has 12 residues. V was clipped by 7 bases and J by 2 bases; unmatched bases: 2. The germline V gene has CDR1 SNHLY and CDR2 FYNNEI.

The chain has TRBV10-3 and TRBJ1-1; 11 bases map to TRBD1. The ends lost 1 base at V and 5 bases at J; junction bases unmatched: 3. CDR3 size: 15 residues. Germline loops: CDR1 ENHRY, CDR2 SYGVKD. The CDR3 protein is CAISELGTGGTEAFF. CDR3 bases: TGTGCCATCAGTGAGTTGGGGACAGGGGGGACTGAAGCTTTCTTT.

This chain joins TRBV18 and TRBJ1-2; D gene unclear. In germline, CDR1 is KGHSH, CDR2 LQKENI. Trimming took 3 bases from V and 4 from J, leaving 18 bases between them. The CDR3 sequence is 16 residues long. DNA for the CDR3: TGTGCCAGCTCACCTCCCGAGTACAGAGTCCTCTATGGCTACACCTTC. Amino acids: CASSPPEYRVLYGYTF.

J is TRBJ1-1 and V is TRBV4-1, with a weak D call TRBD1 (6 bases). The germline V and J ends were trimmed by 0 bases and 9 bases, with 20 bases remaining between them. Germline V gene sequence: CDR1 MGHRA, CDR2 YSYEKL. CDR3 size: 16 residues. The chain's CDR3 is CASSQDEAWGPGQAFF. CDR3 coding DNA: TGCGCCAGCAGCCAAGATGAAGCGTGGGGGCCGGGGCAAGCTTTCTTT.

This clone was detected only a few times. The chain recombines TRBV7-8 with TRBJ1-1, with a weak D call TRBD1 (5 bases). With 3 bases removed from V and 1 base from J, the gap between germline ends came to 12 bases. Per the germline V gene, CDR1 is SGHVS and CDR2 is FQNEAQ. The CDR3 length is 15 residues. CDR3 DNA: TGTGCCAGCAGCTTCGCCTTGGGGGGGAACACTGAAGCTTTCTTT. Translated, it gives CASSFALGGNTEAFF. The full variable domain, in which reference TRBV7-8 and TRBJ1-1 provide the parts outside the CDR3, is GAGVSQSPRYKVAKRGQDVALRCDPISGHVSLFWYQQALGQGPEFLTYFQNEAQLDKSGLPSDRFFAERPEGSVSTLKIQRTQQEDSAVYLCASSFALGGNTEAFFGQGTRLTVV.

The chain couples TRBV11-2 to TRBJ2-1; D gene unclear. Trimming shortened V by 3 bases and J by 7 bases, and 13 bases separated the two germline ends. The germline gives CDR1 SGHAT, CDR2 FQNNGV. This CDR3 has 14 residues. CDR3 in DNA: TGTGCCAGCAGCTTTATACCCGGTAAGAATGAGCAGTTCTTC. Translated: CASSFIPGKNEQFF.

The V and J genes are TRBV6-1 and TRBJ2-1; D remains ambiguous. CDR3 length equals 11 residues. Germline V gene sequence: CDR1 MNHNS, CDR2 SASEGT. The V end was cut by 2 bases, the J end by 11 bases, with 7 bases between. CDR3 protein: CASSERKKQFF. The DNA of the CDR3 is TGTGCCAGCAGTGAACGTAAGAAGCAGTTCTTC.

The chain is built from TRBV6-6 and TRBJ1-2; 10 bases agree with TRBD1. The CDR3 consists of 13 residues. Germline CDR1 is MNHNY and CDR2 is SVGAGI (reference sequence). V trimming: 5 bases; J trimming: 8 bases; junction bases outside the gene matches: 5. The CDR3 reads CASSRQGARGYTF. The DNA for the CDR3 is TGTGCCAGCAGTCGACAGGGGGCGCGAGGCTACACCTTC.

The CDR3 nucleotides read TGTGCCAGCAGCTTACGGGATACTGAAGCTTTCTTT. It translates to CASSLRDTEAFF. The V call is TRBV7-9, the J call TRBJ1-1; no clear D. The CDR3 length is 12 residues. Germline V gene lookup returns CDR1 SEHNR and CDR2 FQNEAQ (reference sequence). Trimming cost V 2 bases and J 5 bases, with 6 bases left between them.

The rearrangement uses TRBV7-2 and TRBJ2-1; D unresolved. The CDR3 runs 14 residues. The germline V and J ends were trimmed by 3 bases and 6 bases, with 12 bases remaining between them. Looked up from germline, CDR1 is SGHTA and CDR2 is FQGNSA. The DNA for the CDR3 is TGTGCCAGCAGCTTTAGTCGATTCCCCAATGAGCAGTTCTTC. Translated: CASSFSRFPNEQFF.

The chain recombines TRBV5-4 with TRBJ2-5; no reliable D call. V lost 4 bases and J lost 2, with 12 bases in between. The CDR3 totals 14 residues. From germline, CDR1 is SGHNT and CDR2 YYREEE (reference sequence). The CDR3 region is CASSVGTRQETQYF. In DNA, the CDR3 is TGTGCCAGCAGCGTAGGAACGAGGCAAGAGACCCAGTACTTC.

The sample holds one count of this clone. The chain has TRBV6-1 and TRBJ1-3; tentatively, D is TRBD1 (5 bases). Trimming took off 2 bases at V and 4 bases at J, with 15 bases between the two ends. The CDR3 extends over 16 amino acids. CDR1 MNHNS and CDR2 SASEGT come from the germline V gene. This CDR3 reads CASSEHLAGNGNTIYF. CDR3 nucleotides: TGTGCCAGCAGTGAACATTTGGCAGGGAACGGAAACACCATATATTTT.

Details on this clone: This sample also contains other DNA sequences that code for the same CDR3. This chain joins TRBV5-5 and TRBJ2-7; D ambiguous. Germline V gives CDR1 SGHKS, CDR2 YYEKEE (reference sequence). This CDR3 has 12 residues. The V gene lost 4 bases and the J gene lost 7 bases, with 12 bases spanning the gap. CDR3 loop: CASSLVSREQYF. The CDR3 DNA follows: TGTGCCAGCAGCCTAGTTTCTAGAGAGCAGTACTTC.

The chain employs TRBV19 and TRBJ1-6; TRBD1 matches at 8 bases. V shed 7 bases, J shed 9 bases, and the junction held 5 bases outside the gene matches. The CDR3 extends over 13 amino acids. Per germline, CDR1 LNHDA and CDR2 SQIVND (reference sequence). The CDR3 here is CASNDRGGSPLHF. CDR3 nucleotides: TGTGCCAGTAACGACAGGGGAGGTTCACCCCTCCACTTT.

In DNA form, the CDR3 reads TGTGCCAGCAGCTTGCAGGGGGCCGGGGAGCTGTTTTTT. Protein product: CASSLQGAGELFF. The rearrangement uses TRBV5-4 and TRBJ2-2; 7 nucleotides match TRBD1. The trim removed 1 base at V and 6 bases at J, leaving 0 bases unmatched. Germline V gene data show CDR1 as SGHNT and CDR2 as YYREEE (reference sequence). This CDR3 spans 13 amino acids.

This chain links TRBV5-6 with TRBJ1-1; 10 bases line up with TRBD1. V was pared by 4 bases and J by 4 bases, with 10 bases of the junction left unmatched. Germline CDR1 is SGHDT and CDR2 is YYEEEE. The CDR3 covers 16 residues. CDR3 in amino acids: CASSPPGQGGGTEAFF. CDR3 sequence (DNA): TGTGCCAGCAGCCCACCCGGACAGGGGGGGGGCACTGAAGCTTTCTTT.

The chain has TRBV30 and TRBJ2-2, with D perhaps TRBD2 (6 bases). The V gene lost 4 bases and the J gene lost 0 bases, with 6 bases spanning the gap. CDR3 length: 13 residues. Germline assignment: CDR1 GTSNPN and CDR2 SVGIG (reference sequence). The CDR3 DNA follows: TGTGCCTGGACTAGCGCGAACACCGGGGAGCTGTTTTTT. Protein sequence: CAWTSANTGELFF.

V gene TRBV5-4 combines with J gene TRBJ2-1; 9 positions agree with TRBD2. Germline loops: CDR1 SGHNT, CDR2 YYREEE (reference sequence). With V trimmed by 4 bases and J by 3 bases, 14 bases remained unmatched. The CDR3 has 18 residues. The chain's CDR3 is CASSPKNLAGVLYNEQFF. The CDR3 DNA reads as TGTGCCAGCAGCCCGAAAAACTTAGCGGGAGTCCTCTACAATGAGCAGTTCTTC.